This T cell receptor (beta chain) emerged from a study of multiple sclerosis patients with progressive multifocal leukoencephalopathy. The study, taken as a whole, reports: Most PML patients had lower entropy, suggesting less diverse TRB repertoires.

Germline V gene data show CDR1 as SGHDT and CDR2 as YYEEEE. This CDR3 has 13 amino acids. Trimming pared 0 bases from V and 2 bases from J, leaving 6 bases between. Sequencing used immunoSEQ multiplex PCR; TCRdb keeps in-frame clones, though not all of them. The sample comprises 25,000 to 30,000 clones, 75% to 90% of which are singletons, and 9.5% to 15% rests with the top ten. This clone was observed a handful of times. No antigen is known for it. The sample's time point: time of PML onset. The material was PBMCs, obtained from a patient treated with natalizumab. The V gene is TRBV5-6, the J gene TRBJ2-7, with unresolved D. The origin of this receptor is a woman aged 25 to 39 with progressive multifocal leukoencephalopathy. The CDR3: CASSLGWTYEQYF. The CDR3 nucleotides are TGTGCCAGCAGCTTGGGGTGGACCTACGAGCAGTACTTC.